The text below deals with one T cell receptor (beta chain). Its target is not known. Unique molecular identifiers tagged the TCRbeta library. TCRdb reanalysed the PCR reads using MiXCR and keeps one entry per CDR3 protein. The sample shows 900,000 or so distinct CDR3 sequences, approximately 15% of them seen only once. The data stem from a study of T-cell reconstitution after alpha-beta-depleted transplantation in children. Overall study results and limits: The study traced high day-60 TCRbeta diversity in some patients to surviving recipient T cells and thymic progenitors. Several hundred graft clones that had expanded were reportedly the source of alpha-beta T cells about two months after transplant. After one year, T-cell counts and TCRbeta diversity mostly came from new T cells.

This specimen was PBMCs, mostly from graft donor cells, taken 360 days after TCRalphabeta/CD19-depleted stem cell transplant. The receptor was derived from a male patient aged 5 to 17 who had a stem cell transplant for acute lymphoblastic leukemia, so the T cells may come from the graft donor.

In DNA form, the CDR3 reads TGCAGTGCTAGAAGCCTAGTCCTGGACGAGCAGTACTTC. It specifies CSARSLVLDEQYF. V is TRBV20-1 and J is TRBJ2-7; D uncertain. Between the trimmed V and J ends, which lost 2 bases and 5 bases, there was a span of 13 bases. The CDR3 sequence is 13 residues long. Germline V gene sequence: CDR1 DFQATT, CDR2 SNEGSKA (reference sequence).